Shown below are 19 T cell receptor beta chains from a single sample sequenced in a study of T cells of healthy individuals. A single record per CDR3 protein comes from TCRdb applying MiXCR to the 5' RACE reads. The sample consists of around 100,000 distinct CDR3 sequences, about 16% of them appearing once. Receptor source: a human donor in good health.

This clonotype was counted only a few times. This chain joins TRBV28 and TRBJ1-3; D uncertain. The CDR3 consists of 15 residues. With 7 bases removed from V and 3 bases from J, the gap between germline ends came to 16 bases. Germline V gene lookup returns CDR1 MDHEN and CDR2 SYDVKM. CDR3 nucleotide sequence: TGTGCCAGCACCCCTTCGGCTCTCGGTGGAAACACCATATATTTT. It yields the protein CASTPSALGGNTIYF.

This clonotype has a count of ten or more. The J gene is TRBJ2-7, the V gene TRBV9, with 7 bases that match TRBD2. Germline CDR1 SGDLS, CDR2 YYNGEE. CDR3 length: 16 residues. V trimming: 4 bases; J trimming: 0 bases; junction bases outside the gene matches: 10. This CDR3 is CASSPSVLAPSYEQYF. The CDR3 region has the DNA TGTGCCAGCAGCCCCTCTGTACTAGCGCCCTCCTACGAGCAGTACTTC. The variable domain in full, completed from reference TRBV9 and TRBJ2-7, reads DSGVTQTPKHLITATGQRVTLRCSPRSGDLSVYWYQQSLDQGLQFLIQYYNGEERAKGNILERFSAQQFPDLHSELNLSSLELGDSALYFCASSPSVLAPSYEQYFGPGTRLTVT.

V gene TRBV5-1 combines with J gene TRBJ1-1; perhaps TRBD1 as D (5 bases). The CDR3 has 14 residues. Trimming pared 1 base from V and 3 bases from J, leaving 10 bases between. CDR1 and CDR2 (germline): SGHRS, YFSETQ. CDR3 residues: CASSLLQEDTEAFF. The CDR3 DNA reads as TGCGCCAGCAGCTTGTTACAGGAGGACACTGAAGCTTTCTTT.

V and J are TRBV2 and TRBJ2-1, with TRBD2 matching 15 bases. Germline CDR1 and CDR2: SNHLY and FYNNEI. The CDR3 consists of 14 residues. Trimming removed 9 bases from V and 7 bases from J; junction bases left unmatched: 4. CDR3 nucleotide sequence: TGTGCCAGGGGGACTAGCGGGAGGCGGAATGAGCAGTTCTTC. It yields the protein CARGTSGRRNEQFF. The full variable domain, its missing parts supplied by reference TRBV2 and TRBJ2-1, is EPEVTQTPSHQVTQMGQEVILRCVPISNHLYFYWYRQILGQKVEFLVSFYNNEISEKSEIFDDQFSVERPDGSNFTLKIRSTKLEDSAMYFCARGTSGRRNEQFFGPGTRLTVL.

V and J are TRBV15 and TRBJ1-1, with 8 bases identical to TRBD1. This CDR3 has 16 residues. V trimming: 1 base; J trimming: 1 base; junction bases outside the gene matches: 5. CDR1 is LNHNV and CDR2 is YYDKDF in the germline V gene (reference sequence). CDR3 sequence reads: CATSRVAGTGNTEAFF. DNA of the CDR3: TGTGCCACCAGCAGAGTAGCAGGGACAGGGAACACTGAAGCTTTCTTT.

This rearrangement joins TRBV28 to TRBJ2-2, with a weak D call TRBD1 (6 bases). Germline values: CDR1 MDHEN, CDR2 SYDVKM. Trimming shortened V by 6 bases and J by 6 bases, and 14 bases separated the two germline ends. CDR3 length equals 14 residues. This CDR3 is CASSPGQSPGELFF. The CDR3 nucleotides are TGTGCCAGCAGCCCCGGACAGAGCCCCGGGGAGCTGTTTTTT.

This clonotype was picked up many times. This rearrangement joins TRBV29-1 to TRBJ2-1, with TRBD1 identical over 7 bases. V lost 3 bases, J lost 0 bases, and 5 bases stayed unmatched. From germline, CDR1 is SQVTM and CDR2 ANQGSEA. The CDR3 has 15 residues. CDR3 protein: CSVESGTVSYNEQFF. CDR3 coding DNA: TGCAGCGTTGAGTCCGGGACAGTCTCCTACAATGAGCAGTTCTTC.

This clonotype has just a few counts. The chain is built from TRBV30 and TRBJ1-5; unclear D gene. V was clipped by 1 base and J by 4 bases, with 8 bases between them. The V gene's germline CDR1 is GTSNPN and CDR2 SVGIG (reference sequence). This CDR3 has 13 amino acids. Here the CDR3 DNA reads TGTGCCTGGAGTGACGGGGTTAATCAGCCCCAGCATTTT. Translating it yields CAWSDGVNQPQHF.

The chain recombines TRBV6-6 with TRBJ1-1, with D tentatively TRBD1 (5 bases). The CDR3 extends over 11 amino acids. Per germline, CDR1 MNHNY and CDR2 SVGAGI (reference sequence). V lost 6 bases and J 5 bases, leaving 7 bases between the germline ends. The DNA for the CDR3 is TGTGCCAGCAGCCCAGGGACTGAAGCTTTCTTT. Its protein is CASSPGTEAFF.

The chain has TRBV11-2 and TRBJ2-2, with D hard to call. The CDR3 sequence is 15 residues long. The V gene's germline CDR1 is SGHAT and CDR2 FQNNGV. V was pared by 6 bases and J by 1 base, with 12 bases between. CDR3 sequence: CASRIRTGNTGELFF. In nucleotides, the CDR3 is TGTGCCAGCAGAATTAGGACGGGGAACACCGGGGAGCTGTTTTTT.

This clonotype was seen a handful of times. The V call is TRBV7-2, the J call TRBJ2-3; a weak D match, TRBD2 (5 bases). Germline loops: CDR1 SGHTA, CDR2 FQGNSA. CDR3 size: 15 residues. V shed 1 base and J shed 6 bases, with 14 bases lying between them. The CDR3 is CASSLEAGIVDTQYF. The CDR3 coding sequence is TGTGCCAGCAGCTTAGAGGCGGGCATCGTGGATACGCAGTATTTT.

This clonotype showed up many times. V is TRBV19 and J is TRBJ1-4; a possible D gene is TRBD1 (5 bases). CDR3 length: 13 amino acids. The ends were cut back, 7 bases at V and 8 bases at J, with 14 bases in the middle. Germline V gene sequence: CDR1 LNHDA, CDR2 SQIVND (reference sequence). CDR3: CASMRGTAEKLFF. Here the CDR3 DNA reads TGTGCCAGTATGCGGGGGACGGCGGAAAAACTGTTTTTT.

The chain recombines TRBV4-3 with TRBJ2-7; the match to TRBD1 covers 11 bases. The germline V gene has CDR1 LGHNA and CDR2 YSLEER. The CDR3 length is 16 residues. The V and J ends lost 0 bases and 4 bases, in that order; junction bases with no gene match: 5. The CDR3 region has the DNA TGCGCCAGCAGCCAAGATACCGGACAGGGGGCATACGAGCAGTACTTC. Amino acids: CASSQDTGQGAYEQYF.

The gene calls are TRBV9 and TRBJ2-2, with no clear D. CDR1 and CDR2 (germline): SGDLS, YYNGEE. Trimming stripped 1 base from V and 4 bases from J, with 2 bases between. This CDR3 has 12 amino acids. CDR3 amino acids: CASSVPTGELFF. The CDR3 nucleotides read TGTGCCAGCAGCGTACCCACCGGGGAGCTGTTTTTT.

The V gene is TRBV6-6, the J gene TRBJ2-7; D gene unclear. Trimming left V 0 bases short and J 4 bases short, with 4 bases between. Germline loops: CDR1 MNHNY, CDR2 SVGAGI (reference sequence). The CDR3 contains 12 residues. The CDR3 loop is CASSYSRYEQYF. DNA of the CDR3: TGTGCCAGCAGTTACTCGAGATACGAGCAGTACTTC.

The CDR3 here is CAKSLTKRSFTDTQYF. CDR3 DNA sequence: TGTGCCAAATCATTGACTAAGCGATCATTCACAGATACGCAGTATTTT. The chain joins TRBV3-1 to TRBJ2-3; TRBD2 is a possible D gene (5 bases). The length of the CDR3 is 16 residues. Trimming stripped 10 bases from V and 2 bases from J, with 22 bases between. Germline CDR1 reads LGHDT; CDR2 reads YNNKEL (reference sequence).

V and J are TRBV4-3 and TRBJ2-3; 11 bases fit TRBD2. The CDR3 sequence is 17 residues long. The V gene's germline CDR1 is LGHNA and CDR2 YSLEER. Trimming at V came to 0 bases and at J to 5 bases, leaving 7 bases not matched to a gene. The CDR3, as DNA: TGCGCCAGCAGCCAAGATGAACTAGCGGGAGTCCGAGATACGCAGTATTTT. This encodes CASSQDELAGVRDTQYF.

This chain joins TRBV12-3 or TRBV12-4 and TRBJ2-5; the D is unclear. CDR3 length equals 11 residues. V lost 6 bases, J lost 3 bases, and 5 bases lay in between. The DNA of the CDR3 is TGTGCCAGCAGGCTCAAAGAGACCCAGTACTTC. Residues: CASRLKETQYF.

CDR3: CSAKGGEGYYGYTF. CDR3 nucleotides: TGCAGTGCTAAGGGGGGGGAGGGGTACTATGGCTACACCTTC. This rearrangement joins TRBV20-1 to TRBJ1-2; weak D call: TRBD1 (6 bases). Germline V lookup: CDR1 DFQATT, CDR2 SNEGSKA (reference sequence). This CDR3 has 14 residues. V was cut by 4 bases and J by 3 bases, with 15 bases left in between.